The next 15 T cell receptor beta chains were all read from a single sample in a study of T-cell memory formation after mild COVID-19. TCRdb processed the 5' RACE reads anew with MiXCR; each CDR3 protein has one entry. The repertoire holds roughly 29,000 distinct CDR3 sequences, with roughly an eighth as singletons. The source material was PBMCs or a T cell subset sorted from them (not recorded which). These receptors were obtained from an adult woman who had mild COVID-19 (a few samples of this study predate the infection). Cell type and time point are not known.

This clonotype was detected ten times or more. The chain links TRBV7-8 to TRBJ1-2; 7 bases line up with TRBD1. The CDR3 totals 17 residues. After removal of 5 bases from V and 0 bases from J, the junction contained 12 bases not matched to a gene. Germline V gene data show CDR1 as SGHVS and CDR2 as FQNEAQ. The CDR3 region has the DNA TGTGCCAGCAGCCCAGACAGGGATTCCAAGGCTAACTATGGCTACACCTTC. This encodes CASSPDRDSKANYGYTF.

This clonotype was seen repeatedly, ten times or more. The chain combines TRBV10-3 with TRBJ2-1; D remains unclear. CDR3 length equals 12 residues. The V and J ends lost 6 bases and 2 bases respectively, with 5 bases between them. The V gene's germline CDR1 is ENHRY and CDR2 SYGVKD. The CDR3 spells CAISPAYNEQFF. The DNA of the CDR3 is TGTGCCATCAGCCCAGCCTACAATGAGCAGTTCTTC.

This clonotype was detected many times. V and J are TRBV5-5 and TRBJ1-2; tentatively, D is TRBD1 (5 bases). Trimming took off 0 bases at V and 4 bases at J, with 10 bases between the two ends. Germline-derived CDR1 and CDR2 are SGHKS and YYEKEE (reference sequence). The CDR3 runs to 14 residues. The CDR3 bases are TGTGCCAGCAGCTTGGAGCCAGGGATCTATGGCTACACCTTC. This sequence encodes CASSLEPGIYGYTF.

Many counts were recorded for this clonotype. The J gene is TRBJ1-2, the V gene TRBV2; possible D gene TRBD1, 5 bases. The CDR3 runs to 15 residues. CDR1 SNHLY and CDR2 FYNNEI come from the germline V gene. V shed 3 bases and J shed 4 bases, with 15 bases lying between them. The chain's CDR3 is CASSEEGILGYGYTF. CDR3 in DNA: TGTGCCAGCAGTGAGGAGGGGATCCTAGGCTATGGCTACACCTTC.

This clonotype has ten or more counts. The chain carries TRBV20-1 and TRBJ2-5; TRBD1 aligns across 9 bases. Losses at the gene ends were 3 bases for V and 7 bases for J; bases not matched to a gene: 12. Germline V gene data show CDR1 as DFQATT and CDR2 as SNEGSKA (reference sequence). CDR3 length equals 15 residues. The CDR3 loop is CSASGLGQGYRTQYF. The CDR3 nucleotides read TGCAGTGCTAGTGGGTTGGGACAGGGCTACCGGACCCAGTACTTC.

The V and J genes are TRBV11-2 and TRBJ2-3; perhaps TRBD1 as D (5 bases). This CDR3 spans 15 amino acids. CDR1 is SGHAT, CDR2 FQNNGV, per germline. V lost 5 bases and J 4 bases, leaving 16 bases between the germline ends. The CDR3 nucleotides are TGTGCCAGCAGCCCCGTGGGGCACGACGCAGATACGCAGTATTTT. The encoded protein is CASSPVGHDADTQYF.

This clonotype is labeled medium-sized (0.01 to 0.1%). The V and J genes are TRBV24-1 and TRBJ2-1; no firm D call. Germline CDR1 and CDR2: KGHDR and SFDVKD. CDR3 length: 13 residues. V was cut by 4 bases and J by 8 bases, with 11 bases left in between. The CDR3 bases are TGTGCCACCAGTGAGGTGGCGTGGGATGAGCAGTTCTTC. Encoded protein: CATSEVAWDEQFF.

This clonotype was recorded many times. This sequence joins TRBV7-2 and TRBJ2-5, with D unresolved. The CDR3 contains 13 residues. Between the trimmed V and J ends, which lost 0 bases and 2 bases, there was a span of 4 bases. Germline V gene lookup returns CDR1 SGHTA and CDR2 FQGNSA. CDR3 bases: TGTGCCAGCAGCTTAGCCTGGCAAGAGACCCAGTACTTC. Protein: CASSLAWQETQYF.

This chain connects TRBV5-1 to TRBJ1-2; 11 nucleotides match TRBD1. This CDR3 has 15 residues. V shed 6 bases and J 7 bases; nucleotides not matched to a gene: 11. CDR1 is SGHRS and CDR2 is YFSETQ in the germline V gene. Written as DNA, the CDR3 is TGCGCCAGCACCTCCGGGACAGGGGGAGATCGTGGCTACACCTTC. Its protein is CASTSGTGGDRGYTF.

This clonotype appeared many times. The gene calls are TRBV12-3 or TRBV12-4 and TRBJ2-3, with unresolved D. Trimming pared 6 bases from V and 2 bases from J, leaving 9 bases between. The CDR3 is 13 residues long. This chain's CDR3 is CASRPSSTDTQYF. DNA for the CDR3: TGTGCCAGCAGACCCTCGTCCACAGATACGCAGTATTTT.

This chain links TRBV28 with TRBJ2-6; no definite D call. V was shortened by 8 bases and J by 0 bases, with 17 bases between the two germline ends. This CDR3 has 17 amino acids. Germline loops: CDR1 MDHEN, CDR2 SYDVKM. CDR3 sequence reads: CASDSKGFRSGANVLTF. The CDR3 DNA reads as TGTGCCAGCGATAGTAAGGGTTTCCGCTCTGGGGCCAACGTCCTGACTTTC.

In this sample, this clonotype turned up many times. The rearrangement links TRBV5-1 to TRBJ2-2, with 10 nucleotides matching TRBD2. The V and J ends lost 4 bases and 1 base, in that order; junction bases with no gene match: 10. This CDR3 is 18 amino acids long. Germline V gene lookup returns CDR1 SGHRS and CDR2 YFSETQ. This chain's CDR3 is CASSRWGRTSGNTGELFF. The CDR3 DNA is TGCGCCAGCAGCCGATGGGGGCGGACTAGCGGGAACACCGGGGAGCTGTTTTTT.

Ten or more counts support this clonotype. The chain employs TRBV12-3 or TRBV12-4 and TRBJ1-3; no firm D call. This CDR3 is built from 14 residues. Trimming cost V 7 bases and J 4 bases, with 14 bases left between them. The CDR3 sequence is CASKPDPAGNTIYF. The CDR3 coding sequence is TGTGCCAGCAAACCGGACCCGGCCGGAAACACCATATATTTT.

This clonotype was counted many times. J is TRBJ2-7 and V is TRBV7-9; D not resolved. The CDR3 has 11 amino acids. CDR1 SEHNR and CDR2 FQNEAQ come from the germline V gene (reference sequence). Between the trimmed V and J ends, which lost 3 bases and 6 bases, there was a span of 6 bases. The CDR3 protein is CASSFASEQYF. CDR3 in DNA: TGTGCCAGCAGCTTCGCTAGCGAGCAGTACTTC.

This clonotype was seen at least ten times. This chain connects TRBV5-4 to TRBJ2-3; 10 nucleotides agree with TRBD2. The J segment lost 2 bases and the V segment lost 0 bases, leaving 3 bases of the junction unmatched. The CDR3 length is 16 residues. The germline gives CDR1 SGHNT, CDR2 YYREEE (reference sequence). This CDR3 reads CASSLDSGRNTDTQYF. The CDR3 region has the DNA TGTGCCAGCAGCTTGGATAGCGGGAGGAACACAGATACGCAGTATTTT.